The 15 T cell receptor beta chains below were found in one sample sequenced in a study of cytomegalovirus exposure and HLA in healthy donors. Method: immunoSEQ multiplex PCR; TCRdb's copy keeps in-frame clones and lacks some. The repertoire holds 150,000 to 160,000 clones, with 80% to 90% as singletons. Sequencing was carried out using PBMCs. The receptors stem from a man between 18 and 35 years old in good health and CMV-seropositive.

The chain carries TRBV6-5 and TRBJ1-5, with TRBD1 matching over 8 bases. The germline gives CDR1 MNHEY, CDR2 SVGAGI. V lost 8 bases and J lost 4; bases outside the gene matches: 4. CDR3 length: 13 residues. The CDR3 coding sequence is TGTGCCAGCGGACAGGGCCGGAATCAGCCCCAGCATTTT. Translating gives CASGQGRNQPQHF.

The rearrangement uses TRBV25-1 and TRBJ2-3; D is undetermined. This CDR3 contains 13 residues. Trimming shortened V by 4 bases and J by 1 base, and 6 bases separated the two germline ends. CDR1 is MGHDK and CDR2 is SYGVNS in the germline V gene. CDR3 region: CASSVPGTDTQYF. The CDR3 nucleotides read TGTGCCAGCAGTGTCCCCGGCACAGATACGCAGTATTTT.

Comment on this clone: Different DNA sequences within this sample yield the same CDR3. The rearrangement joins TRBV20-1 to TRBJ2-3; D gene ambiguous. The V and J ends lost 6 bases and 4 bases respectively, with 8 bases between them. CDR3 length: 11 amino acids. In germline, CDR1 is DFQATT, CDR2 SNEGSKA (reference sequence). The CDR3 DNA reads TGCAGTGCGAGACGGTCAGATACGCAGTATTTT. The encoded protein is CSARRSDTQYF.

This chain connects TRBV6-6 to TRBJ2-7; tentative D call: TRBD1 (5 bases). CDR1 and CDR2 (germline): MNHNY, SVGAGI (reference sequence). The CDR3 has 14 amino acids. V lost 5 bases and J 0 bases, leaving 11 bases between the germline ends. The CDR3 region has the DNA TGTGCCAGCAGTCCCGACAGTACCTCCTACGAGCAGTACTTC. Amino acid sequence: CASSPDSTSYEQYF.

This chain links TRBV7-6 with TRBJ2-2; D might be TRBD1 (5 bases). Trimming cost V 5 bases and J 5 bases, with 6 bases left between them. CDR1 and CDR2 from the germline V gene are SGHVS and FNYEAQ. This CDR3 comprises 12 residues. The CDR3 DNA reads as TGTGCCAGCAGCACAGGTACCGGGGAGCTGTTTTTT. The encoded protein is CASSTGTGELFF. Full variable domain (rest looked up from reference TRBV7-6 and TRBJ2-2): GAGVSQSPRYKVTKRGQDVALRCDPISGHVSLYWYRQALGQGPEFLTYFNYEAQQDKSGLPNDRFSAERPEGSISTLTIQRTEQRDSAMYRCASSTGTGELFFGEGSRLTVL.

The J gene is TRBJ1-6, the V gene TRBV10-2, with D unclear. The CDR3 contains 13 residues. Between the trimmed V and J ends, which lost 8 bases and 4 bases, there was a span of 9 bases. The germline CDR1 and CDR2 sequences are WSHSY and SAAADI. The CDR3 coding sequence is TGCGCCAGCGAGGGATCGTATAATTCACCCCTCCACTTT. Translating gives CASEGSYNSPLHF.

V is TRBV19 and J is TRBJ1-5; 7 nucleotides agree with TRBD1. CDR1 LNHDA and CDR2 SQIVND come from the germline V gene (reference sequence). V dropped 7 bases and J dropped 5; count of bases not matched to a gene: 11. The CDR3 sequence is 15 residues long. The CDR3 sequence: CASTGGTARYQPQHF. CDR3 sequence (DNA): TGTGCCAGTACTGGAGGGACAGCTAGATATCAGCCCCAGCATTTT. The variable domain in full, with the rest retrieved from reference TRBV19 and TRBJ1-5, is DGGITQSPKYLFRKEGQNVTLSCEQNLNHDAMYWYRQDPGQGLRLIYYSQIVNDFQKGDIAEGYSVSREKKESFPLTVTSAQKNPTAFYLCASTGGTARYQPQHFGDGTRLSIL.

To note about this clone: The junction differs from germline at one of its ends, possibly a read error. The chain employs TRBV7-2 and TRBJ2-1, with 7 nucleotides matching TRBD2. This CDR3 comprises 14 residues. CDR1 is SGHTA, CDR2 FQGNSA, per germline. CDR3 loop: CASSPGVNGGFGIF. CDR3 coding DNA: TGTGCCAGCAGCCCCGGGGTAAACGGGGGGTTTGGCATCTTC.

The chain links TRBV9 to TRBJ2-7; the D gene is possibly TRBD1 (6 bases). CDR1 is SGDLS, CDR2 YYNGEE, per germline. Trimming removed 2 bases from V and 2 bases from J, with 14 bases in between. The CDR3 consists of 15 residues. In nucleotides, the CDR3 is TGTGCCAGCAGCGTGGGGGCAGGGGTCCCCTACGAGCAGTACTTC. Its translation: CASSVGAGVPYEQYF. The variable domain in full, completed from reference TRBV9 and TRBJ2-7, reads DSGVTQTPKHLITATGQRVTLRCSPRSGDLSVYWYQQSLDQGLQFLIQYYNGEERAKGNILERFSAQQFPDLHSELNLSSLELGDSALYFCASSVGAGVPYEQYFGPGTRLTVT.

The chain employs TRBV5-1 and TRBJ2-3; tentative D call: TRBD1 (5 bases). Germline CDR1 and CDR2: SGHRS and YFSETQ. This CDR3 is 15 amino acids long. Deletions cut 4 bases from V and 1 base from J, with 13 bases between. The CDR3 protein is CASSRVARGTDTQYF. CDR3 DNA: TGCGCCAGCAGCCGAGTAGCCAGGGGCACAGATACGCAGTATTTT.

This clone turned up a few times. V is TRBV10-3 and J is TRBJ2-7; D possibly corresponds to TRBD1 (5 bases). V was clipped by 3 bases and J by 0 bases, with 9 bases between them. The CDR3 is 14 amino acids. The germline V gene encodes CDR1 ENHRY and CDR2 SYGVKD. The CDR3 loop is CAISEAGLSYEQYF. CDR3 sequence (DNA): TGTGCCATCAGTGAAGCAGGGCTCTCCTACGAGCAGTACTTC.

This chain links TRBV25-1 with TRBJ1-1, with 7 bases that match TRBD1. After removal of 3 bases from V and 6 bases from J, the junction contained 7 bases not matched to a gene. There are 14 residues in the CDR3. The germline V gene has CDR1 MGHDK and CDR2 SYGVNS. The CDR3 here is CASSDTTGPPEAFF. The CDR3 DNA follows: TGTGCCAGCAGTGATACGACAGGGCCACCTGAAGCTTTCTTT.

The chain joins TRBV5-1 to TRBJ2-2; 7 bases are a match to TRBD1. The CDR3 spans 15 residues. The ends lost 8 bases at V and 5 bases at J; junction bases unmatched: 12. Germline V CDR1 and CDR2: SGHRS, YFSETQ. DNA for the CDR3: TGCGCCAGTAAAAGTGGTACAGGGGAGACCGGGGAGCTGTTTTTT. This translates into CASKSGTGETGELFF.

The chain is built from TRBV7-9 and TRBJ2-2; D is ambiguous. This CDR3 comprises 13 residues. Germline CDR1 is SEHNR and CDR2 is FQNEAQ (reference sequence). The V gene lost 4 bases and the J gene lost 8 bases, with 11 bases spanning the gap. The CDR3 coding sequence is TGTGCCAGCAGCTCCGAAACGGTGGGGGAGCTGTTTTTT. It is translated as CASSSETVGELFF. The whole variable domain, remainder taken from reference TRBV7-9 and TRBJ2-2, is DTGVSQNPRHKITKRGQNVTFRCDPISEHNRLYWYRQTLGQGPEFLTYFQNEAQLEKSRLLSDRFSAERPKGSFSTLEIQRTEQGDSAMYLCASSSETVGELFFGEGSRLTVL.

The rearrangement joins TRBV2 to TRBJ2-5, with 8 bases lining up with TRBD2. This CDR3 is 14 amino acids long. V gave up 7 bases and J gave up 3 bases; unmatched junction bases: 7. Germline loops: CDR1 SNHLY, CDR2 FYNNEI. The CDR3 bases are TGTGCCAGCAACGGAAGAGCGGGAGAAGAGACCCAGTACTTC. Translating it yields CASNGRAGEETQYF.